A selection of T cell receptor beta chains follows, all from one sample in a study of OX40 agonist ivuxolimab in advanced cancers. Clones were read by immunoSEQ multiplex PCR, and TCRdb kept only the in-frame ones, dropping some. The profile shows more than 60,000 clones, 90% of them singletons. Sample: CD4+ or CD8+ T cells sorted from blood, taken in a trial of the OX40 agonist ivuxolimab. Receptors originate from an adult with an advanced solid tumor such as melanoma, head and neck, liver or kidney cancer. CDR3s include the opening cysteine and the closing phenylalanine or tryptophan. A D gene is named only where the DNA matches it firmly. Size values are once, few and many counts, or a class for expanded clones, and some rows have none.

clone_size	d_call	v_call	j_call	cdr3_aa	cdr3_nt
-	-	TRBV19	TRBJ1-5	CASSIGGRLSNQPQHF	TGTGCCAGTAGTATAGGAGGCAGGTTAAGCAATCAGCCCCAGCATTTT
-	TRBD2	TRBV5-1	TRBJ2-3	CASSLLAGAADTQYF	TGCGCCAGCAGCTTACTAGCGGGAGCAGCAGATACGCAGTATTTT
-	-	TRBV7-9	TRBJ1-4	CASRRGQFNEKLFF	TGTGCCAGCAGGCGCGGACAGTTTAATGAAAAACTGTTTTTT
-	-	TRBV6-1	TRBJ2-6	CASSEGNSGANVLTF	TGTGCCAGCAGTGAAGGAAACTCTGGGGCCAACGTCCTGACTTTC
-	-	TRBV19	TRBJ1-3	CATPSAGNTIYF	TGTGCCACCCCATCCGCTGGAAACACCATATATTTT
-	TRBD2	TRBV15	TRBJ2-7	CATSTERGNEQYF	TGTGCCACCAGCACAGAGCGGGGTAACGAGCAGTACTTC
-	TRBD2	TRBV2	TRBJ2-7	CASSYLAGGIDEQYF	TGTGCCAGCAGTTACCTAGCGGGGGGAATTGACGAGCAGTACTTC
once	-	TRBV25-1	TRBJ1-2	CASSESDGGGWSYGYTF	TGTGCCAGCAGTGAATCCGACGGCGGGGGATGGAGCTATGGCTACACCTTC
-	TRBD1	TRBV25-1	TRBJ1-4	CASSRTGGNEKLFF	TGTGCCAGCAGCCGGACAGGGGGTAATGAAAAACTGTTTTTT
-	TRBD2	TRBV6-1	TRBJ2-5	CASSEDKRSLAGAETQYF	TGTGCCAGCAGTGAAGACAAGAGGAGTCTAGCGGGGGCAGAGACCCAGTACTTC
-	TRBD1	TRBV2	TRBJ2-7	CAITTGAGYEQYF	TGTGCCATTACGACAGGGGCTGGCTACGAGCAGTACTTC
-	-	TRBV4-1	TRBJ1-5	CASSQLGHGNQPQHF	TGCGCCAGCAGCCAATTGGGACATGGGAATCAGCCCCAGCATTTT
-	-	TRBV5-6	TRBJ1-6	CASSPTGAPLHF	TGTGCCAGCAGCCCTACTGGGGCCCCCCTCCACTTT
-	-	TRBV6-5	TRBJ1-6	CASRNGADDSPLHF	TGTGCCAGCAGGAACGGGGCAGATGATTCACCCCTCCACTTT
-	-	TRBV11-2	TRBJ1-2	CASSLASYNYAF	TGTGCCAGCAGCTTAGCCTCCTATAACTACGCCTTC
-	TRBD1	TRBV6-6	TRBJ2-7	CASSFPRQGEQYF	TGTGCCAGCAGCTTCCCGCGACAGGGCGAGCAGTACTTC
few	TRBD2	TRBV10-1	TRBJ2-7	CASSERGGSSYEQYF	TGCGCCAGCAGTGAGCGCGGGGGGAGCTCCTACGAGCAGTACTTC
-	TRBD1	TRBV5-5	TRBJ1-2	CASSLPGTGAGYGYTF	TGTGCCAGCAGCTTGCCTGGGACAGGGGCTGGCTATGGCTACACCTTC
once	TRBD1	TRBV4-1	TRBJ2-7	CASSPGTGSQDEQYF	TGCGCCAGCAGCCCCGGGACAGGGAGTCAGGACGAGCAGTACTTC
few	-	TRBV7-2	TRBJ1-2	CASSLGPASNYGYTF	TGTGCCAGCAGCTTAGGGCCGGCGTCTAACTATGGCTACACCTTC
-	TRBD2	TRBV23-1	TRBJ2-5	CASSLGTSGRKEETQYF	TGCGCCAGCAGTCTAGGGACTAGCGGGAGGAAAGAAGAGACCCAGTACTTC
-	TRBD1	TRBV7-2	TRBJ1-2	CASSLEGQGALGYTF	TGTGCCAGCAGCTTAGAGGGACAGGGGGCATTAGGCTACACCTTC
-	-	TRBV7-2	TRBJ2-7	CASSAFRGEQYF	TGTGCCAGCAGCGCCTTCCGCGGCGAGCAGTACTTC
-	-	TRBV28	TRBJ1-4	CASSYQRGGGRANEKLFF	TGTGCCAGCAGTTACCAACGGGGCGGGGGAAGGGCTAATGAAAAACTGTTTTTT
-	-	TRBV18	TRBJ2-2	CASSPITGTGELFF	TGTGCCAGCTCACCAATAACAGGGACCGGGGAGCTGTTTTTT
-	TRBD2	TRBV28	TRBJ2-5	CASSFTGREQYF	TGTGCCAGCAGTTTTACCGGGCGGGAGCAGTACTTC
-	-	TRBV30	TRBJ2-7	CAWRETSGPYEQYF	TGTGCCTGGAGGGAAACCAGCGGACCCTACGAGCAGTACTTC
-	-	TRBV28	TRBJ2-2	CASSLGYTGELFF	TGTGCCAGCAGTTTGGGCTACACCGGGGAGCTGTTTTTT
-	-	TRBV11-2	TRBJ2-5	CASSLRAPQETQYF	TGTGCCAGCAGCTTAAGGGCCCCCCAAGAGACCCAGTACTTC
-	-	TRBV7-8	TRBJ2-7	CASSLDTATGEQYF	TGTGCCAGCAGCTTAGATACAGCGACGGGGGAGCAGTACTTC
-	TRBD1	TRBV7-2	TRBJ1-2	CASSTRDSWGYTF	TGTGCCAGCAGCACCCGGGACAGCTGGGGCTACACCTTC
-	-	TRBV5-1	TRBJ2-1	CASSLLGGTYNEQFF	TGCGCCAGCAGCTTGTTAGGGGGTACCTACAATGAGCAGTTCTTC
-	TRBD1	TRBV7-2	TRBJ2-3	CASSLTGVTDTQYF	TGTGCCAGCAGCCTGACAGGGGTCACAGATACGCAGTATTTT
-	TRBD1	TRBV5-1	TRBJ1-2	CASTGQGNYGYTF	TGCGCCAGCACGGGACAGGGGAACTATGGCTACACCTTC
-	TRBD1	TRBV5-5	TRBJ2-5	CASSLEGTGEETQYF	TGTGCCAGCAGCTTGGAGGGGACAGGGGAAGAGACCCAGTACTTC
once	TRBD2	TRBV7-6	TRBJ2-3	CASSVKNAGGTSTDTQYF	TGTGCCAGCAGCGTAAAGAATGCGGGGGGGACTAGCACAGATACGCAGTATTTT
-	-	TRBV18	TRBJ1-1	CASSPDRPNTEAFF	TGTGCCAGCTCACCGGACAGACCGAACACTGAAGCTTTCTTT
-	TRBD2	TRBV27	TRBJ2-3	CASSGLAITDTQYF	TGTGCCAGCAGTGGACTAGCGATCACAGATACGCAGTATTTT
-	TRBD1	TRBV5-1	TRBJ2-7	CASSSQGASYEQYF	TGCGCCAGCAGCTCACAGGGGGCCTCCTACGAGCAGTACTTC
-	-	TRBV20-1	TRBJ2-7	CSGRNSYEQYF	TGCAGTGGTAGGAACTCCTACGAGCAGTACTTC
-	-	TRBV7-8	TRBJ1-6	CASSFGQGFISPLHF	TGTGCCAGCAGCTTCGGGCAGGGGTTTATTTCACCCCTCCACTTT